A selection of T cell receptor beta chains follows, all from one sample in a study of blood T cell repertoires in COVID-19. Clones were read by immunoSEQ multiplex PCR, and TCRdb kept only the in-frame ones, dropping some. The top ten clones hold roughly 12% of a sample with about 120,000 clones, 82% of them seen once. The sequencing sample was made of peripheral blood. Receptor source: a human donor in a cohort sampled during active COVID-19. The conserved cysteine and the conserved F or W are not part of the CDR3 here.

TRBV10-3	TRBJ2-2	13	AISEASGHTGELF
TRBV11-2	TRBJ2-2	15	ASSSGLAGIRTGELF
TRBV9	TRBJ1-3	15	ASSFTVRGSEGNTIY
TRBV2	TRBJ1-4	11	ASSLSAGEKLF
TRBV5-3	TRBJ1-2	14	ARSLRAGGLPGGYT
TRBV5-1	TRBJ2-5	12	ASSFGGTAETQY
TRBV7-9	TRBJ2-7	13	ASSFYTGVVREQY
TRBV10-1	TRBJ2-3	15	ASSEFLEQGEIGTQY
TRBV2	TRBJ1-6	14	ASRDRKSSYNSPLH
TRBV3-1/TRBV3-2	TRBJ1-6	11	ASSQGRGSPLH
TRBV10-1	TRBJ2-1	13	ASSDGLAGNNEQF
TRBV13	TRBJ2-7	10	ASSFSGQAQY
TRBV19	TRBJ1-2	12	ASRDTGVSYGYT
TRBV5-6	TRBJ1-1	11	ASSRGTGNQAF
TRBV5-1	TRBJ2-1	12	ASSLGLAGYEQF
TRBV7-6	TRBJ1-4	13	ASSLEDRGNEKLF
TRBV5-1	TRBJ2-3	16	ASRGGLAGVESTDTQY
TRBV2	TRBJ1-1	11	AHRNLMNTEAF
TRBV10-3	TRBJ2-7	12	AVTGDSTSYEQY
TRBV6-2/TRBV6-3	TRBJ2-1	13	ASSYGGASYNEQF
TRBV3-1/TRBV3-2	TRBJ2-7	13	ASSFRRQGPYEQY
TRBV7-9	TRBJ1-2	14	ASSPSSGGGGYGYT
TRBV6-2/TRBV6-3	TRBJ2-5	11	ASSSGSKETQY
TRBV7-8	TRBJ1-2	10	ASSGDRGGYT
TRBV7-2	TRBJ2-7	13	ASSTSEGLGYEQY
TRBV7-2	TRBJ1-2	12	ASSTRDRLHGYT
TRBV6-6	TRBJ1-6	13	ASSSGQGNNSPLH
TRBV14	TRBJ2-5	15	ASRRRKENRGGETQY
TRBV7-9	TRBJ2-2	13	ASSPGQGLTGELF
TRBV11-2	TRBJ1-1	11	TTQLGGNTEAF
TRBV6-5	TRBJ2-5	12	ASSRARGEETQY
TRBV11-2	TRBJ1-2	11	ASSLDRYYGYT
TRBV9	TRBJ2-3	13	ASSEQTGATDTQY
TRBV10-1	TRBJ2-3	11	ASASGGTDTQY
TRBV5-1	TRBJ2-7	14	ASSQGQGNPIDEQY
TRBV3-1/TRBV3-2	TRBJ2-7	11	ASSPQQGAEQY
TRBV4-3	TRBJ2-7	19	ASSQLTPGQGNRGNSYEQY
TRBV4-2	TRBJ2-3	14	ASSQARGGQTDTQY
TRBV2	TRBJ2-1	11	ASRPGGYNEQF
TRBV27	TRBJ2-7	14	ASSWSSGDTSYEQY
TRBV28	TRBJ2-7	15	ASKEDRGLSGLYEQY
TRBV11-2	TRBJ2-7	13	ASSIPFTRGYEQY
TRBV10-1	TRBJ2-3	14	ASSEARTGATDTQY
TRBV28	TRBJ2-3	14	ASSLVTGGTTDTQY
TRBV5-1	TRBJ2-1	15	ASSSRSVAGGYNEQF
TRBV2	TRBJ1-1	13	ASSVDRPRGTEAF
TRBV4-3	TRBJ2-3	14	ASSQDYLERTDTQY
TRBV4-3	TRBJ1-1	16	ASSQEGSGTGARTEAF
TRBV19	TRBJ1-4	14	ASSYRARARNEKLF